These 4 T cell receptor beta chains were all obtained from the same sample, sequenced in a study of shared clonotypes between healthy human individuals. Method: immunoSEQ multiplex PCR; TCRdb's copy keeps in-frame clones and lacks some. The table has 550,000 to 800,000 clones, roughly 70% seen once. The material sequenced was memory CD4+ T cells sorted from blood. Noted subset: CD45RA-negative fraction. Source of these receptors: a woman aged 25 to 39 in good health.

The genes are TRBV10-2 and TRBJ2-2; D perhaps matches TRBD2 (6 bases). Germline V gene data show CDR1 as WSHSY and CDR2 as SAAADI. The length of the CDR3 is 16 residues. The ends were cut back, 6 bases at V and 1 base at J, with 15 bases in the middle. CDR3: CASSPAAGKNTGELFF. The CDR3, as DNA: TGCGCCAGCAGCCCCGCGGCGGGAAAGAACACCGGGGAGCTGTTTTTT.

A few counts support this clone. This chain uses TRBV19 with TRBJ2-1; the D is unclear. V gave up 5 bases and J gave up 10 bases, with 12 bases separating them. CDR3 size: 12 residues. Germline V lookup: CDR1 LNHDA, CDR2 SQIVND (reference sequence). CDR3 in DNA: TGTGCCAGTAGTCCCCGACGGACCGAGCAGTTCTTC. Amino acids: CASSPRRTEQFF. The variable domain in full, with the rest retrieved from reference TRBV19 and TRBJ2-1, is DGGITQSPKYLFRKEGQNVTLSCEQNLNHDAMYWYRQDPGQGLRLIYYSQIVNDFQKGDIAEGYSVSREKKESFPLTVTSAQKNPTAFYLCASSPRRTEQFFGPGTRLTVL.

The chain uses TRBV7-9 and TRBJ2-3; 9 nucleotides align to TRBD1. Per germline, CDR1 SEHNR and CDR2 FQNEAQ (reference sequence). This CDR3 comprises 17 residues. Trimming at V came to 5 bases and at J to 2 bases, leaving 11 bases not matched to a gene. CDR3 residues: CASSLGTGPRSTDTQYF. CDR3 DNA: TGTGCCAGCAGCCTGGGGACAGGGCCCCGCTCCACAGATACGCAGTATTTT.

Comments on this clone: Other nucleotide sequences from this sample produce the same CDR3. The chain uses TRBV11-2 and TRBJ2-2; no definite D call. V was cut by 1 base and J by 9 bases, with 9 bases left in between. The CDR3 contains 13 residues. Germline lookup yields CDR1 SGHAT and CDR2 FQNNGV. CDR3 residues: CASSLGKVRELFF. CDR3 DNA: TGTGCCAGCAGCTTAGGGAAGGTCCGGGAGCTGTTTTTT.